This is a list of T cell receptor beta chains from one sample in a study of T cells in Graves' hyperthyroidism and ophthalmopathy. TCRdb redid the calling of the multiplex PCR reads with MiXCR, one entry per CDR3 protein. The data show about 360,000 distinct CDR3 sequences, around 14% seen once. What was sequenced was blood. Every receptor here comes from a young woman with Graves' hyperthyroidism. Each CDR3 is given with its conserved first and last residue. The D gene is left open where the match is weak. Clone size is stated in some rows and not others, as once, few, many or a class when expanded.

TRBV5-5	-	TRBJ2-3	many	TGTGCCAGCAGCTTGACGGGTGGGTTCGGAGATACGCAGTATTTT	CASSLTGGFGDTQYF
TRBV7-2	TRBD1	TRBJ1-1	-	TGTGCCAGCAGCCCAGGGGGGGCGTCCACTGAAGCTTTCTTT	CASSPGGASTEAFF
TRBV6-2/TRBV6-3	TRBD2	TRBJ2-7	many	TGTGCCAGCAGACCTACTAGCGGGGTCTTTTACGAGCAGTACTTC	CASRPTSGVFYEQYF
TRBV19	TRBD1	TRBJ1-2	-	TGTGCCAGTAGGCTCCCAACAGGGGGCAGTGGCTACACCTTC	CASRLPTGGSGYTF
TRBV11-1	-	TRBJ2-3	many	TGTGCCAGCAGCTACCGGACAGCCAGACAGGCAGATACGCAGTATTTT	CASSYRTARQADTQYF
TRBV3-1	-	TRBJ2-1	many	TGTGCCAGCAGCCAAGAGGGGAAGGGATCCTACAATGAGCAGTTCTTC	CASSQEGKGSYNEQFF
TRBV7-2	-	TRBJ2-5	-	TGTGCCAGCAGCTTAATGGGGGGACAAGAGACCCAGTACTTC	CASSLMGGQETQYF
TRBV12-5	TRBD1	TRBJ1-2	-	TGTGCTAGTGGTTTGGTACTGGACAGGACAGCAGATGGCTACACCTTC	CASGLVLDRTADGYTF
TRBV7-8	-	TRBJ2-1	few	TGTGCCAGCAGCTCCTCCGGGTGGGAGCAGTTCTTC	CASSSSGWEQFF
TRBV7-3	TRBD1	TRBJ2-3	many	TGTGCCAGCAGCTTAATTTGGACAGGGGTAGCGGATACGCAGTATTTT	CASSLIWTGVADTQYF
TRBV28	-	TRBJ2-6	many	TGTGCCAGCAGTCCCCCGGGAGTATCAGGGGCCAACGTCCTGACTTTC	CASSPPGVSGANVLTF
TRBV6-2/TRBV6-3	-	TRBJ2-7	many	TGTGCCAGCAGTTACCCCGGGACTTCACTTCCCTACGAGCAGTACTTC	CASSYPGTSLPYEQYF
TRBV28	TRBD2	TRBJ2-3	many	TGTGCCAGCAGGCCCCTAGCGGGGGGCCACACAGATACGCAGTATTTT	CASRPLAGGHTDTQYF
TRBV7-2	-	TRBJ2-2	few	TGTGCCAGCAGCTTAGCTTGGGCGGGACATAACACCGGGGAGCTGTTTTTT	CASSLAWAGHNTGELFF
TRBV12-3/TRBV12-4	TRBD2	TRBJ2-5	-	TGTGCCAGCAGTCTGCAGTTTATTGACCGGCGGGGGGAGCTAGAGACCCAGTACTTC	CASSLQFIDRRGELETQYF
TRBV20-1	-	TRBJ1-6	few	TGCAGTGCTAGAGATAAGGGTAGGGGTTATAATTCACCCCTCCACTTT	CSARDKGRGYNSPLHF
TRBV6-1	TRBD1	TRBJ2-7	many	TGTGCCAGCAGTCGAACCGGGACAGGAGCCTACGAGCAGTACTTC	CASSRTGTGAYEQYF
TRBV28	-	TRBJ2-7	many	TGTGCCAGCGGCATTTCAGGGTACGAGCAGTACTTC	CASGISGYEQYF
TRBV5-1	-	TRBJ2-1	many	TGCGCCAGCAGCTTGGTGGACAATGAGCAGTTCTTC	CASSLVDNEQFF
TRBV20-1	-	TRBJ1-1	many	TGCAGTGCTAGCGCTAACACTGAAGCTTTCTTT	CSASANTEAFF
TRBV11-1	-	TRBJ1-2	many	TGTGCCAGCAGCCCAGACACCCGAGACCTACCCAGGAGGTATGGCTACACCTTC	CASSPDTRDLPRRYGYTF
TRBV3-1	-	TRBJ2-7	many	TGTGCCAGCAGCCAAGACCGTCGGACTCAGGGCGAGCAGTACTTC	CASSQDRRTQGEQYF
TRBV7-2	-	TRBJ2-1	many	TGTGCCAGCAGCTTACGAGACTACTCCTACAATGAGCAGTTCTTC	CASSLRDYSYNEQFF
TRBV4-3	-	TRBJ1-2	many	TGCGCCAGCAGCCAAGATAGCGAGGCAGGGTTTTACTATGGCTACACCTTC	CASSQDSEAGFYYGYTF
TRBV7-4	-	TRBJ1-2	-	TGTGCCAGCAGCTGGGAGGGCTACACCTTC	CASSWEGYTF
TRBV4-3	TRBD2	TRBJ2-1	-	TGCGCCAGCAGCCAACCGGGACTAGCGGGAGACAATGAGCAGTTCTTC	CASSQPGLAGDNEQFF
TRBV3-1	TRBD2	TRBJ2-7	many	TGTGCCAGCAGCCAAGATAAGGCTAGCGGGTGGTCCTACGAGCAGTACTTC	CASSQDKASGWSYEQYF
TRBV6-2/TRBV6-3	TRBD2	TRBJ2-7	many	TGTGCCAGCAGTTATGAAGCGGGAGAGCTCTACGAGCAGTACTTC	CASSYEAGELYEQYF
TRBV10-3	-	TRBJ1-6	-	TGTGCCATCAGTGAGTCGAGTTTGAGGAGCTCCTATAATTCACCCCTCCACTTT	CAISESSLRSSYNSPLHF
TRBV29-1	-	TRBJ1-1	many	TGCAGCGTTGAAGATCTGGGGGCACAGGACCCCTCTGAAGCTTTCTTT	CSVEDLGAQDPSEAFF
TRBV20-1	-	TRBJ2-4	-	TGCAGTGCTCCCCCCTGGGGCAAAAACATTCAGTACTTC	CSAPPWGKNIQYF
TRBV2	-	TRBJ2-1	many	TGTGCCAGCAATGATTGGTCGTACCTATCCTACAATGAGCAGTTCTTC	CASNDWSYLSYNEQFF
TRBV7-8	-	TRBJ2-2	many	TGTGCCAGCAGCTTAGGGACAGTACCCGGGGAGCTGTTTTTT	CASSLGTVPGELFF
TRBV3-1	-	TRBJ1-1	many	TGTGCCAGCAGCCAAGAGGGTACTGAAGCTTTCTTT	CASSQEGTEAFF
TRBV28	TRBD2	TRBJ2-3	many	TGTGCCAGCAGTTGGGGGACTAGCGGGGCCTTGGTTACGCAGTATTTT	CASSWGTSGALVTQYF
TRBV3-1	-	TRBJ2-1	many	TGTGCCAGCAGCCAAGAAGGGGCGGGATTAAATGAGCAGTTCTTC	CASSQEGAGLNEQFF
TRBV14	TRBD1	TRBJ2-5	many	TGTGCCAGCAGCCAAGCGAGGGGGCGGACCCAGTACTTC	CASSQARGRTQYF
TRBV6-6	TRBD2	TRBJ2-7	many	TGTGCCAGCAGTTACACACGACTTCGGACTAGCGGGAGGGCCGTATCCTACGAGCAGTACTTC	CASSYTRLRTSGRAVSYEQYF
TRBV6-2/TRBV6-3	TRBD2	TRBJ2-3	many	TGTGCCAGCAAGGCTAGCGGGAGGGTCACAGATACGCAGTATTTT	CASKASGRVTDTQYF
TRBV11-2	-	TRBJ2-5	many	TGTGCCAGCAGTTGGCGGTTCATAGAACAAGAGACCCAGTACTTC	CASSWRFIEQETQYF
TRBV28	-	TRBJ1-2	many	TGTGCCAGCAGCTCTCGACTCAGGGTTCTGGACGGCTACACCTTC	CASSSRLRVLDGYTF
TRBV7-9	-	TRBJ1-2	-	TGTGCCAGCAGCTTAATAGCGGGGCGAGGCTACACCTTC	CASSLIAGRGYTF
TRBV6-2/TRBV6-3	TRBD1	TRBJ1-1	many	TGTGCCAGCAGGATCCGGGGGACAGGGGTGGCTGAAGCTTTCTTT	CASRIRGTGVAEAFF
TRBV5-8	TRBD2	TRBJ2-7	few	TGTGCCTGCAGCAACAGCGGGAGTTTCTACGAGCAGTACTTC	CACSNSGSFYEQYF
TRBV6-1	-	TRBJ1-6	-	TGTGCCAGCACCCGGGGCTCCTATAATTCACCCCTCCACTTT	CASTRGSYNSPLHF
TRBV6-1	-	TRBJ1-1	many	TGTGCCAGCAATGTCATCCCAACAGGGAACACTGAAGCTTTCTTT	CASNVIPTGNTEAFF
TRBV6-1	TRBD2	TRBJ2-5	-	TGTGCCAGCAGTGACCCAGGACTAGCGGGAGGGTTTGAGACCCAGTACTTC	CASSDPGLAGGFETQYF
TRBV2	-	TRBJ1-1	many	TGTGCCAGCAGTGAAATAGGTGAAGCTTTCTTT	CASSEIGEAFF
TRBV18	TRBD1	TRBJ2-5	many	TGTGCCAGCTCACCTAGACAGGGCGAAGAGACCCAGTACTTC	CASSPRQGEETQYF
TRBV28	-	TRBJ2-1	-	TGTGCCAGCAGTCCCCCAGGGAGTGGCAATGAGCAGTTCTTC	CASSPPGSGNEQFF
TRBV2	-	TRBJ2-2	many	TGTGCCAGCAGTGCAGGGGAGCCCACCGGGGAGCTGTTTTTT	CASSAGEPTGELFF